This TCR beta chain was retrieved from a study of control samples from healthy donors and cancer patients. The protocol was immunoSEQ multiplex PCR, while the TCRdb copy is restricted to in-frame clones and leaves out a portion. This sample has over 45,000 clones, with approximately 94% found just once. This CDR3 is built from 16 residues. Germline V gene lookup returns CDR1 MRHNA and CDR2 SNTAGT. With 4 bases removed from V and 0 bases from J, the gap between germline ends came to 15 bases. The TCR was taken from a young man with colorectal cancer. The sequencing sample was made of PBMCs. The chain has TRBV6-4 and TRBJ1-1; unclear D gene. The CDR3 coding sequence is TGTGCCAGCAGTGTACGTCGACCGCCACTGAACACTGAAGCTTTCTTT. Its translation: CASSVRRPPLNTEAFF.